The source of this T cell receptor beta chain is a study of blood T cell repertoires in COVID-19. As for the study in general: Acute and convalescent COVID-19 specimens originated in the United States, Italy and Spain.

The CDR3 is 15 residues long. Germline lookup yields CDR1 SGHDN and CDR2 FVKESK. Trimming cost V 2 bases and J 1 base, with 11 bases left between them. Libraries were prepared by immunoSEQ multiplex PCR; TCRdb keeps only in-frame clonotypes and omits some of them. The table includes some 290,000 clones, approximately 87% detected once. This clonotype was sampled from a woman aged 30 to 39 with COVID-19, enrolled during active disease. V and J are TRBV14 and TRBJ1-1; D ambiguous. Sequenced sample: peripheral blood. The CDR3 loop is CASSQLIRGNTEAFF. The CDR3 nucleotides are TGTGCCAGCAGCCAACTAATCCGGGGGAACACTGAAGCTTTCTTT.